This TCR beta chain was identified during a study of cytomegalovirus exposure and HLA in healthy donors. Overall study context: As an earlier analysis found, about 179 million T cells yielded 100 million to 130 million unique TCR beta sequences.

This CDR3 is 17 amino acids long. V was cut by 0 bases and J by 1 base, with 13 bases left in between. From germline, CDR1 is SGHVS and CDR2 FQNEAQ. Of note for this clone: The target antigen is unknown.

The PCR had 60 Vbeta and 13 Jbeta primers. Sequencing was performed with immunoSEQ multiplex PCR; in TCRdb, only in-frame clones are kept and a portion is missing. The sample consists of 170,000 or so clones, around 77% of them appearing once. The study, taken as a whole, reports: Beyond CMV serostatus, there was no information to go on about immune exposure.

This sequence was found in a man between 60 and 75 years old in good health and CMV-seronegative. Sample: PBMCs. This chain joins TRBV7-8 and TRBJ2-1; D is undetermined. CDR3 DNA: TGTGCCAGCAGCTTAGCGGCGACTCTTAAATCCTACAATGAGCAGTTCTTC. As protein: CASSLAATLKSYNEQFF.